The present entry profiles one T cell receptor beta chain with its context. The sample originates from a study of blood T cell repertoires in COVID-19. Study-level background: Sites across the United States, Italy and Spain contributed samples from acute and convalescent COVID-19. From T cells, B-cell-depleted T cells, or PBMCs came the material, which was cDNA or gDNA.

CDR1 is LNHDA, CDR2 SQIVND, per germline (reference sequence). V lost 4 bases and J lost 5, with 26 bases in between. CDR3 length: 18 amino acids. Clones were read by immunoSEQ multiplex PCR, and TCRdb kept only the in-frame ones, dropping some. The profile shows hundreds of thousands of clones, about nine tenths of them singletons. The receptor was isolated from a woman in her forties who had recovered from COVID-19. Sequenced material: peripheral blood. V gene TRBV19 combines with J gene TRBJ2-5, with TRBD2 as a possible D gene (6 bases). The CDR3 DNA is TGTGCCAGTAGTACCCTGAGGGCCAGGCGGGGAGACTTTGAGACCCAGTACTTC. This sequence encodes CASSTLRARRGDFETQYF.